These 10 T cell receptor beta chains were sequenced from one sample in a study of Ad26.COV2.S vaccination and SARS-CoV-2 variants. The data were produced by immunoSEQ multiplex PCR, yet TCRdb's version contains in-frame clones alone and is incomplete. The sample records about 97,000 clones, roughly 80% being singletons. Sequencing used peripheral blood, obtained after recovery from COVID-19. These receptors were collected from a human donor who had recovered from COVID-19.

This chain links TRBV6-5 with TRBJ2-1; possible D gene TRBD2, 6 bases. Germline V gives CDR1 MNHEY, CDR2 SVGAGI. The ends were cut back, 4 bases at V and 7 bases at J, with 8 bases in the middle. The CDR3 extends over 12 amino acids. CDR3 residues: CASSFRGNEQFF. The CDR3, as DNA: TGTGCCAGCAGTTTCCGGGGGAATGAGCAGTTCTTC.

The chain couples TRBV9 to TRBJ1-1; D might be TRBD1 (5 bases). V was shortened by 0 bases and J by 2 bases, with 11 bases between the two germline ends. This CDR3 comprises 15 residues. The germline CDR1 and CDR2 sequences are SGDLS and YYNGEE. Written as DNA, the CDR3 is TGTGCCAGCAGCGTAGTCGTTGGGGCTAACACTGAAGCTTTCTTT. It yields the protein CASSVVVGANTEAFF.

V is TRBV20-1 and J is TRBJ1-5; D is unresolved. Germline loops: CDR1 DFQATT, CDR2 SNEGSKA (reference sequence). Trimming cost V 3 bases and J 8 bases, with 23 bases left between them. This CDR3 has 16 amino acids. CDR3 DNA sequence: TGCAGTGCTAGTCGCGGGTTAAGTAGATCGTCTGAGCCCCAGCATTTT. Translating gives CSASRGLSRSSEPQHF.

The chain uses TRBV27 and TRBJ1-5; 7 bases line up with TRBD1. Germline CDR1 MNHEY, CDR2 SMNVEV (reference sequence). Losses at the gene ends were 6 bases for V and 5 bases for J; bases not matched to a gene: 16. CDR3 length: 17 amino acids. CDR3 amino acids: CASRGLSIGGGYQPQHF. CDR3 nucleotide sequence: TGTGCCAGCAGGGGTTTAAGTATAGGGGGCGGATATCAGCCCCAGCATTTT.

The rearrangement uses TRBV30 and TRBJ2-3; the D gene is possibly TRBD2 (5 bases). The CDR3 loop spans 15 amino acids. Per the germline V gene, CDR1 is GTSNPN and CDR2 is SVGIG (reference sequence). Between the trimmed V and J ends, which lost 2 bases and 0 bases, there was a span of 12 bases. As DNA, the CDR3 is TGTGCCTGGAGTAAGAGACTAACAAGCACAGATACGCAGTATTTT. It translates to CAWSKRLTSTDTQYF.

The gene calls are TRBV28 and TRBJ2-7; D uncertain. Germline CDR1 and CDR2: MDHEN and SYDVKM. Trimming shortened V by 8 bases and J by 2 bases, and 16 bases separated the two germline ends. The CDR3 covers 14 residues. CDR3 nucleotides: TGTGCCAGCGAGGCCGTTGCCTCACCCTACGAGCAGTACTTC. Its protein product is CASEAVASPYEQYF.

This chain links TRBV20-1 with TRBJ1-2; D unclear. This CDR3 has 13 residues. Trimming removed 3 bases from V and 4 bases from J, with 12 bases in between. From germline, CDR1 is DFQATT and CDR2 SNEGSKA (reference sequence). The CDR3 region is CSASSVGGYGYTF. The CDR3 bases are TGCAGTGCTAGTAGTGTTGGTGGCTATGGCTACACCTTC.

This chain links TRBV6-6 with TRBJ2-2; TRBD1 aligns across 8 bases. CDR3 length: 16 residues. The trim removed 6 bases at V and 6 bases at J, leaving 12 bases unmatched. Germline values: CDR1 MNHNY, CDR2 SVGAGI (reference sequence). The CDR3 sequence is CASSRGQGRDAGELFF. Written as DNA, the CDR3 is TGTGCCAGCAGCAGAGGACAGGGTCGTGACGCCGGGGAGCTGTTTTTT.

The chain carries TRBV2 and TRBJ2-7, with D hard to call. The CDR3 extends over 14 amino acids. The V gene lost 6 bases and the J gene lost 0 bases, with 12 bases spanning the gap. Germline V gene sequence: CDR1 SNHLY, CDR2 FYNNEI. The CDR3 is CASSRDPSSYEQYF. The CDR3 region has the DNA TGTGCCAGCAGCCGAGACCCGAGCTCCTACGAGCAGTACTTC. The variable domain in full, completed from reference TRBV2 and TRBJ2-7, reads EPEVTQTPSHQVTQMGQEVILRCVPISNHLYFYWYRQILGQKVEFLVSFYNNEISEKSEIFDDQFSVERPDGSNFTLKIRSTKLEDSAMYFCASSRDPSSYEQYFGPGTRLTVT.

The chain uses TRBV4-3 and TRBJ2-7, with D unclear. This CDR3 spans 14 amino acids. V lost 1 base, J lost 5 bases, and 12 bases lay in between. The germline gives CDR1 LGHNA, CDR2 YSLEER. This CDR3 reads CASSQVGRRDEQYF. CDR3 DNA: TGCGCCAGCAGCCAAGTGGGAAGAAGGGACGAGCAGTACTTC.